Below are 10 T cell receptor beta chains sequenced from a single sample in a study of blood T cell repertoires in COVID-19. Measured with immunoSEQ multiplex PCR; TCRdb has only the in-frame clones, and not every one. The sample carries about 140,000 clones, just over 85% recorded once. The sample consisted of peripheral blood. The receptors originated from a woman aged 60-70 years with acute or convalescent COVID-19.

The chain is built from TRBV6-1 and TRBJ1-2, with TRBD1 as a possible D gene (5 bases). V lost 2 bases to trimming and J lost 11 bases, with 24 bases between them. CDR1 and CDR2 from the germline V gene are MNHNS and SASEGT. This CDR3 has 16 amino acids. CDR3 protein: CASSERWDANWGGYTF. In nucleotides, the CDR3 is TGTGCCAGCAGTGAAAGGTGGGACGCCAACTGGGGAGGATACACCTTC.

Here the CDR3 reads CAISPGLAGGKASTDTQYF. The DNA for the CDR3 is TGTGCCATCAGTCCGGGACTAGCGGGGGGCAAGGCTAGCACAGATACGCAGTATTTT. This chain links TRBV10-3 with TRBJ2-3, with 15 bases fitting TRBD2. Germline V gene lookup returns CDR1 ENHRY and CDR2 SYGVKD. V lost 5 bases and J lost 0; bases outside the gene matches: 9. The CDR3 has 19 amino acids.

This rearrangement joins TRBV12-3 or TRBV12-4 to TRBJ2-5; D remains unclear. The CDR3 contains 13 residues. The ends were cut back, 6 bases at V and 4 bases at J, with 12 bases in the middle. Here the CDR3 reads CASSPVFRETQYF. The CDR3 region has the DNA TGTGCCAGCAGCCCGGTCTTTAGAGAGACCCAGTACTTC.

This clone was observed a single time. This rearrangement joins TRBV6-1 to TRBJ2-4; tentative D call: TRBD1 (5 bases). Germline V gene data show CDR1 as MNHNS and CDR2 as SASEGT. V dropped 3 bases and J dropped 11 bases, with 11 bases sitting between them. CDR3 length: 12 amino acids. CDR3 sequence (DNA): TGTGCCAGCAGTGACAGGGCGCCGCTTCAGTACTTC. It encodes CASSDRAPLQYF.

V usage is TRBV7-3 and J usage is TRBJ2-2; possibly TRBD2 for D (5 bases). The CDR3 covers 14 residues. V was trimmed by 6 bases and J by 0 bases, leaving 8 bases between them. The germline V gene encodes CDR1 SGHTA and CDR2 FQGTGA. CDR3 residues: CASSGLANTGELFF. The CDR3 bases are TGTGCCAGCAGTGGACTCGCGAACACCGGGGAGCTGTTTTTT.

The chain joins TRBV5-1 to TRBJ1-3; the match to TRBD1 covers 11 bases. The CDR3 has 16 amino acids. Trimming at V came to 2 bases and at J to 4 bases, leaving 5 bases not matched to a gene. In germline, CDR1 is SGHRS, CDR2 YFSETQ. The CDR3 is CASSFEGTGGGNTIYF. Here the CDR3 DNA reads TGCGCCAGCAGCTTCGAAGGGACAGGGGGAGGAAACACCATATATTTT.

This clone was detected only a few times. The V call is TRBV25-1, the J call TRBJ1-1; possibly TRBD1 for D (6 bases). The V end was cut by 6 bases, the J end by 7 bases, with 12 bases between. Germline V CDR1 and CDR2: MGHDK, SYGVNS. The CDR3 is 12 amino acids. The CDR3 DNA reads as TGTGCCAGCAGCGACGACAGGCGTGAAGCTTTCTTT. It specifies CASSDDRREAFF.

V is TRBV7-6 and J is TRBJ1-2; TRBD1 agrees at 7 bases. V trimming: 5 bases; J trimming: 4 bases; junction bases outside the gene matches: 4. Germline V gives CDR1 SGHVS, CDR2 FNYEAQ. The CDR3 covers 13 residues. CDR3 DNA sequence: TGTGCCAGCAGCCCGGGACAGACCTATGGCTACACCTTC. It specifies CASSPGQTYGYTF.

The chain carries TRBV7-9 and TRBJ1-2, with no clear D. From germline, CDR1 is SEHNR and CDR2 FQNEAQ (reference sequence). Trimming removed 4 bases from V and 4 bases from J, with 16 bases in between. The CDR3 has 15 amino acids. CDR3 amino acids: CASSSLTPPTYGYTF. The CDR3 region has the DNA TGTGCCAGCAGCTCCCTGACTCCCCCGACCTATGGCTACACCTTC.

J is TRBJ1-1 and V is TRBV10-3, with D possibly TRBD1 on 5 matching bases. Deletions cut 4 bases from V and 2 bases from J, with 8 bases between. The CDR3 consists of 13 residues. CDR1 is ENHRY and CDR2 is SYGVKD in the germline V gene. The CDR3 spells CAISGRENTEAFF. CDR3 DNA: TGTGCCATCAGTGGCAGGGAAAACACTGAAGCTTTCTTT.